This section outlines one TCR beta chain sequence together with its context. This clone turned up a few times. There is no known antigen for this receptor. No much larger clonotype is one base removed from it; base qualities were not supplied. This sample was taken from a study of blood T cell repertoires in COVID-19 (TCRdb year 2020). Regarding the research as a whole: ImmuneRACE Cohort 3 recovered participants were defined by two consecutive negative NP/OP PCR tests, healthcare professional clearance, or symptom resolution. The collaborator samples originated in the United States, Italy and Spain and spanned the acute and convalescent phases of COVID-19. The material from the prospective study consisted of cDNA or gDNA derived from T cells, B-cell-depleted T cells, or PBMCs. Subjects who had been exposed to COVID-19, were actively infected with it, or had recovered from it provided the deeply sampled blood TCRbeta repertoires that made up the dataset. The repertoires were released in a freely available public database intended as a resource for research on the immune response to SARS-CoV-2. The samples were drawn from the first 160 participants of the ongoing ImmuneRACE study and from some 1,300 subjects provided by 6 global collaborators. Sample metadata almost always included a de-identified subject ID, COVID-19 status, age in years and sex. Where available, HLA class I and class II types were taken from metadata supplied by the sample provider and were not determined by assay-based typing. Overall study results and their limits: The quantity of clinical and demographic metadata differed by source and by participant and was supplied without curation.

In the prospective study, participants were roughly 18 to 100 years old, resided in under 30 geographic areas of the United States, and were enrolled through a virtual design. To assign participants to cohorts, the prospective study relied on clinical history that participants themselves reported in a screening survey and a study questionnaire. In the prospective study, mobile phlebotomists collected whole blood, serum and a nasopharyngeal or oropharyngeal swab from each participant. Prospective study participants could optionally give additional blood draws and questionnaires over an approximately two-month period. Prospective study blood samples were shipped either frozen or at room temperature before DNA extraction. V sheds 3 bases and J sheds 0 bases, leaving 21 bases between their ends. The CDR3 holds 19 amino acids from the cysteine to the phenylalanine. Only CDR3 DNA remains: 57 bases, in frame from the first base. The germline V gene encodes CDR1 WNHNN and CDR2 SYGVQD (reference sequence).

TCRbeta CDR3 regions were amplified from genomic DNA by means of the immunoSEQ Assay, a bias-controlled multiplex PCR. Regarding the original processing steps: Within the assay, amplification of reference gene primers was used to estimate how many nucleated cells each sample contained. To quantify the absolute abundance of each unique TCRbeta CDR3 rearrangement, sequence reads were collapsed and filtered. For each sample, productive Simpson clonality was calculated as the square root of Simpson's diversity index over productive rearrangements. TCRdb mirrors the immuneACCESS table, restricted to in-frame sequences. Some clones are absent from its copies; in checked studies, under half trace to an unresolved V gene, and the reason for the others is unknown. V and J calls and clone size are copied from that table; D and trimming were computed from the DNA. The sample yields under 150,000 clones; about 80% were counted once. The ten largest clones add up to around 3.9% of the sample.

What was sequenced was PBMCs or T cells enriched from blood (not recorded which). The rearrangement combines TRBV10-1 with TRBJ1-5, and perhaps TRBD1 as D gene, on 6 matching bases. The sequence was collected from a man aged 50 to 59 in a cohort exposed to, infected with or recovered from COVID-19 (not recorded which). The sequence in DNA is TGCGCCAGCAGTGATCAGGGGCGTCTCAACCTATATAGCAATCAGCCCCAGCATTTT. This translates into CASSDQGRLNLYSNQPQHF.